Below, 18 T cell receptor beta chains from the same sample are listed, as sequenced in a study of beta chain features in type 1 diabetes. Study conclusions and caveats: TCRB CDR3s were moderately but significantly shorter in Type 1 diabetes patients in all four CD4+ subsets.

Antigen specificity for these receptors is unknown. Of the isolated RNA, all was reverse transcribed, and so the sequenced material was expressed TCRB transcripts. Clones were sequenced by immunoSEQ multiplex PCR, and TCRdb holds only the in-frame ones, with some missing. The sample has 250,000 to 300,000 clones; roughly an eighth are singletons. Sequencing was carried out using naive CD4+ T cells from blood. These TCRs come from a young man with type 1 diabetes.

This clone was picked up a small number of times. This sequence joins TRBV5-4 and TRBJ1-2; TRBD1 might be the D (6 bases). Trimming cost V 5 bases and J 2 bases, with 13 bases left between them. The germline V gene encodes CDR1 SGHNT and CDR2 YYREEE (reference sequence). The CDR3 spans 14 residues. CDR3 nucleotide sequence: TGTGCCAGCAGGGCACCAGGGGAAAACTATGGCTACACCTTC. Residues: CASRAPGENYGYTF.

Points on this clone: Other DNA sequences in the same sample also yield this CDR3. V is TRBV28 and J is TRBJ1-2; D gene ambiguous. The germline gives CDR1 MDHEN, CDR2 SYDVKM. CDR3 length: 12 residues. V lost 6 bases to trimming and J lost 2 bases, with 7 bases between them. CDR3: CASSSGNYGYTF. The CDR3 bases are TGTGCCAGCAGCTCCGGGAACTATGGCTACACCTTC.

A few counts support this clone. This sequence joins TRBV9 and TRBJ2-5, with D possibly being TRBD2 (5 bases). Trimming pared 0 bases from V and 5 bases from J, leaving 14 bases between. The CDR3 is 15 amino acids. Germline V gene sequence: CDR1 SGDLS, CDR2 YYNGEE. The CDR3, as DNA: TGTGCCAGCAGCGTAGCCATCGGCCGGGGTGAGACCCAGTACTTC. As protein: CASSVAIGRGETQYF.

In DNA form, the CDR3 reads TGTGCCAGCAGCCGACACGGGACTAGCGGGGCCTACGAGCAGTACTTC. Protein product: CASSRHGTSGAYEQYF. The chain carries TRBV7-2 and TRBJ2-7, with TRBD2 identical over 13 bases. Trimming cost V 5 bases and J 2 bases; bases outside gene matches: 6. CDR1 is SGHTA and CDR2 is FQGNSA in the germline V gene. The CDR3 runs 16 residues.

This clone turned up a few times. The chain couples TRBV9 to TRBJ2-5; TRBD2 matches 15 bases. V shed 4 bases, J shed 3 bases, and the junction held 10 bases outside the gene matches. Per the germline V gene, CDR1 is SGDLS and CDR2 is YYNGEE. The CDR3 loop spans 18 amino acids. The CDR3 here is CASSTGLAGGVSEETQYF. The DNA for the CDR3 is TGTGCCAGCAGCACGGGACTAGCGGGAGGTGTTTCGGAAGAGACCCAGTACTTC.

This clone was detected a few times. This chain joins TRBV18 and TRBJ1-2, with TRBD1 matching over 8 bases. The CDR3 has 13 residues. Trimming at V came to 5 bases and at J to 4 bases, leaving 3 bases not matched to a gene. CDR1 is KGHSH and CDR2 is LQKENI in the germline V gene. In DNA form, the CDR3 reads TGTGCCAGCTCAGATGGACAGGGCTATGGCTACACCTTC. It codes for CASSDGQGYGYTF.

The V and J genes are TRBV7-2 and TRBJ1-2; 9 bases agree with TRBD1. In germline, CDR1 is SGHTA, CDR2 FQGNSA. Trimming at V came to 1 base and at J to 3 bases, leaving 3 bases not matched to a gene. The CDR3 has 15 amino acids. The CDR3 DNA follows: TGTGCCAGCAGCTTAGGGGGACAGGGTCACTATGGCTACACCTTC. This codes for CASSLGGQGHYGYTF.

This clone turned up a few times. The chain has TRBV30 and TRBJ2-1, with a tentative D call TRBD2 (5 bases). V dropped 3 bases and J dropped 4 bases, with 7 bases sitting between them. The CDR3 covers 12 residues. CDR1 GTSNPN and CDR2 SVGIG come from the germline V gene (reference sequence). CDR3 in amino acids: CAWRTGYNEQFF. As DNA, the CDR3 is TGTGCCTGGAGGACGGGGTACAATGAGCAGTTCTTC. The entire variable domain, with the rest obtained from reference TRBV30 and TRBJ2-1, is as follows: SQTIHQWPATLVQPVGSPLSLECTVEGTSNPNLYWYRQAAGRGLQLLFYSVGIGQISSEVPQNLSASRPQDRQFILSSKKLLLSDSGFYLCAWRTGYNEQFFGPGTRLTVL.

The chain joins TRBV6-6 to TRBJ2-1, with 13 bases fitting TRBD2. Per the germline V gene, CDR1 is MNHNY and CDR2 is SVGAGI (reference sequence). This CDR3 comprises 15 residues. V was clipped by 5 bases and J by 7 bases; unmatched bases: 5. CDR3: CASSTSGRAKNEQFF. The DNA of the CDR3 is TGTGCCAGCAGTACTAGCGGGAGGGCCAAGAATGAGCAGTTCTTC.

The rearrangement joins TRBV7-3 to TRBJ2-1, with TRBD2 identical over 10 bases. V dropped 5 bases and J dropped 10; count of bases not matched to a gene: 11. The CDR3 is made up of 15 amino acids. The V gene's germline CDR1 is SGHTA and CDR2 FQGTGA. The CDR3 bases are TGTGCCAGCAGCCCTAGCGGGGGCCTGGGGAGGGAGCAGTTCTTC. Amino acids: CASSPSGGLGREQFF.

The chain recombines TRBV4-1 with TRBJ2-7, with 12 bases lining up with TRBD2. In germline, CDR1 is MGHRA, CDR2 YSYEKL. Germline trimming cut 1 base from V and 1 base from J; bases unmatched to any gene: 5. This CDR3 comprises 17 residues. This CDR3 is CASSQAPSGRGSYEQYF. CDR3 sequence (DNA): TGCGCCAGCAGCCAAGCTCCTAGCGGGAGGGGGTCCTACGAGCAGTACTTC.

This clone turned up a few times. V is TRBV5-5 and J is TRBJ1-4; D is undetermined. The CDR3 consists of 13 residues. Per germline, CDR1 SGHKS and CDR2 YYEKEE (reference sequence). Trimming took off 3 bases at V and 8 bases at J, with 11 bases between the two ends. The CDR3 reads CASSYPPGEKLFF. CDR3 sequence (DNA): TGTGCCAGCAGCTACCCACCGGGGGAAAAACTGTTTTTT.

This chain joins TRBV28 and TRBJ2-3, with 8 bases lining up with TRBD1. V was clipped by 6 bases and J by 1 base; unmatched bases: 3. Germline assignment: CDR1 MDHEN and CDR2 SYDVKM. The CDR3 is made up of 14 amino acids. CDR3 in amino acids: CASSLQGGTDTQYF. CDR3 DNA sequence: TGTGCCAGCAGCCTACAGGGGGGCACAGATACGCAGTATTTT.

The chain joins TRBV7-9 to TRBJ1-4; 7 bases align to TRBD1. The CDR3 is made up of 13 amino acids. The junction had 2 bases not matched to a gene; V was cut back by 3 bases and J by 7 bases. The germline CDR1 and CDR2 sequences are SEHNR and FQNEAQ (reference sequence). CDR3 in amino acids: CASSFGTVEKLFF. CDR3 DNA sequence: TGTGCCAGCAGCTTCGGGACAGTTGAAAAACTGTTTTTT. Complete variable domain (other parts from reference TRBV7-9 and TRBJ1-4): DTGVSQNPRHKITKRGQNVTFRCDPISEHNRLYWYRQTLGQGPEFLTYFQNEAQLEKSRLLSDRFSAERPKGSFSTLEIQRTEQGDSAMYLCASSFGTVEKLFFGSGTQLSVL.

About this clone itself: The sample holds other DNA sequences that translate to the same CDR3. The V gene is TRBV2, the J gene TRBJ1-5; possible D gene TRBD1, 5 bases. The CDR3 runs 14 residues. Trimming cost V 3 bases and J 1 base, with 7 bases left between them. CDR1 SNHLY and CDR2 FYNNEI come from the germline V gene. The CDR3 DNA sequence: TGTGCCAGCAGTGACAGGGAAAGCAATCAGCCCCAGCATTTT. Its translation is CASSDRESNQPQHF.

This CDR3 is CASSLLAGKFSGANVLTF. The CDR3 region has the DNA TGTGCCAGCAGTTTATTGGCAGGGAAGTTCTCTGGGGCCAACGTCCTGACTTTC. This chain connects TRBV28 to TRBJ2-6; D is possibly TRBD1 (5 bases). The CDR3 length is 18 residues. The germline V gene has CDR1 MDHEN and CDR2 SYDVKM. Trimming left V 1 base short and J 0 bases short, with 13 bases between.

The rearrangement links TRBV7-2 to TRBJ2-7, with D possibly being TRBD2 (6 bases). The CDR3 is made up of 13 amino acids. Trimming cost V 8 bases and J 5 bases, with 16 bases left between them. Germline lookup yields CDR1 SGHTA and CDR2 FQGNSA. CDR3 nucleotide sequence: TGTGCCAGCCGCCCGACTAGTTCCAACGAGCAGTACTTC. Amino acid sequence: CASRPTSSNEQYF.

V gene TRBV9 combines with J gene TRBJ2-1; tentatively, D is TRBD2 (6 bases). CDR1 and CDR2 from the germline V gene are SGDLS and YYNGEE. V lost 2 bases, J lost 2 bases, and 11 bases lay in between. The CDR3 is made up of 15 amino acids. The chain's CDR3 is CASSVSSATYNEQFF. In DNA, the CDR3 is TGTGCCAGCAGCGTCTCTAGCGCTACCTACAATGAGCAGTTCTTC.